One sample yielded the 13 T cell receptor beta chains listed below, sequenced in a study of PD-1 blockade in mismatch repair-deficient tumors. The method was immunoSEQ multiplex PCR; TCRdb's version includes in-frame clones alone and lacks a portion of them. The repertoire has approximately 120,000 clones, around 86% of them found once; the top ten carry about 13%. Sample: peripheral blood, taken 44 weeks after starting pembrolizumab. These receptor sequences come from an adult with mismatch repair-deficient cancer.

This clone appeared once. V gene TRBV9 combines with J gene TRBJ2-2; 11 nucleotides agree with TRBD2. Germline CDR1 reads SGDLS; CDR2 reads YYNGEE. The CDR3 covers 16 residues. V trimming: 3 bases; J trimming: 8 bases; junction bases outside the gene matches: 9. CDR3 loop: CASSELSGRALGELFF. CDR3 in DNA: TGTGCCAGCAGCGAACTTAGCGGGAGGGCCTTAGGGGAGCTGTTTTTT. The whole variable domain, filled in from reference TRBV9 and TRBJ2-2, reads DSGVTQTPKHLITATGQRVTLRCSPRSGDLSVYWYQQSLDQGLQFLIQYYNGEERAKGNILERFSAQQFPDLHSELNLSSLELGDSALYFCASSELSGRALGELFFGEGSRLTVL.

The gene calls are TRBV4-3 and TRBJ2-3, with D possibly matching TRBD2 (6 bases). Deletions cut 4 bases from V and 1 base from J, with 9 bases between. From germline, CDR1 is LGHNA and CDR2 YSLEER. CDR3 length: 14 residues. This chain's CDR3 is CASSLRRGTDTQYF. The CDR3, as DNA: TGCGCCAGCAGCCTTCGGAGGGGCACAGATACGCAGTATTTT.

V gene TRBV5-4 combines with J gene TRBJ2-7; 7 bases line up with TRBD2. Looked up from germline, CDR1 is SGHNT and CDR2 is YYREEE (reference sequence). After removal of 4 bases from V and 6 bases from J, the junction contained 7 bases not matched to a gene. CDR3 size: 13 residues. CDR3 sequence reads: CASSGRERPEQYF. As DNA, the CDR3 is TGTGCCAGCAGCGGGCGGGAGCGGCCCGAGCAGTACTTC.

This rearrangement joins TRBV14 to TRBJ1-1, with D perhaps matching TRBD1 (6 bases). CDR1 SGHDN and CDR2 FVKESK come from the germline V gene. The CDR3 covers 12 residues. V lost 1 base to trimming and J lost 11 bases, with 11 bases between them. CDR3 amino acids: CASSQVDQGAFF. Written as DNA, the CDR3 is TGTGCCAGCAGCCAAGTCGATCAGGGGGCTTTCTTT.

The V and J genes are TRBV10-1 and TRBJ2-3; no clear D. Germline assignment: CDR1 WNHNN and CDR2 SYGVQD (reference sequence). V was shortened by 2 bases and J by 1 base, with 10 bases between the two germline ends. This CDR3 has 15 amino acids. The CDR3, as DNA: TGCGCCAGCAGTGAGGGTGCGACTCGCACAGATACGCAGTATTTT. The encoded protein is CASSEGATRTDTQYF.

This sequence joins TRBV5-1 and TRBJ2-7; D unresolved. Between the trimmed V and J ends, which lost 0 bases and 2 bases, there was a span of 9 bases. This CDR3 has 14 residues. Germline assignment: CDR1 SGHRS and CDR2 YFSETQ. The CDR3 DNA sequence: TGCGCCAGCAGCTTGGCCGAGGTTACCTACGAGCAGTACTTC. This sequence encodes CASSLAEVTYEQYF.

The chain links TRBV4-2 to TRBJ2-3; weak D call: TRBD2 (6 bases). From germline, CDR1 is LGHNA and CDR2 YNFKEQ. Trimming pared 1 base from V and 1 base from J, leaving 6 bases between. The CDR3 runs 14 residues. The CDR3 protein is CASSQAGGTDTQYF. In DNA, the CDR3 is TGTGCCAGCAGCCAAGCGGGGGGCACAGATACGCAGTATTTT.

This clone has just one count. Germline and junction disagree at one end, which may indicate a read error. V gene TRBV27 combines with J gene TRBJ1-2; D not certain. Germline-derived CDR1 and CDR2 are MNHEY and SMNVEV (reference sequence). The CDR3 loop spans 13 amino acids. CDR3 nucleotides: TGTGCCAGCAGCAGAGGACCGATCTATGGCTACGCCTTC. It codes for CASSRGPIYGYAF.

This chain connects TRBV13 to TRBJ1-2; maybe TRBD1 (5 bases). Germline assignment: CDR1 PRHDT and CDR2 FYEKMQ (reference sequence). Trimming cost V 3 bases and J 4 bases, with 15 bases left between them. The CDR3 sequence is 15 residues long. The CDR3 spells CASSFLGAGGYGYTF. CDR3 nucleotides: TGTGCCAGCAGCTTTTTAGGGGCCGGTGGCTATGGCTACACCTTC. Using reference TRBV13 and TRBJ1-2 for the parts outside the CDR3, the full variable domain is AAGVIQSPRHLIKEKRETATLKCYPIPRHDTVYWYQQGPGQDPQFLISFYEKMQSDKGSIPDRFSAQQFSDYHSELNMSSLELGDSALYFCASSFLGAGGYGYTFGSGTRLTVV.

The chain joins TRBV19 to TRBJ2-5; tentative D call: TRBD2 (6 bases). V was clipped by 2 bases and J by 2 bases, with 12 bases between them. Germline V CDR1 and CDR2: LNHDA, SQIVND (reference sequence). The CDR3 length is 15 residues. CDR3 residues: CASSILKGGQETQYF. CDR3 DNA sequence: TGTGCCAGTAGTATATTAAAGGGAGGTCAAGAGACCCAGTACTTC.

The rearrangement links TRBV9 to TRBJ2-7; D ambiguous. Germline V CDR1 and CDR2: SGDLS, YYNGEE. This CDR3 has 13 amino acids. Trimming took 4 bases from V and 0 from J, leaving 8 bases between them. The CDR3 protein is CASSPRFSYEQYF. The CDR3 nucleotides read TGTGCCAGCAGCCCACGATTCTCCTACGAGCAGTACTTC. Using reference TRBV9 and TRBJ2-7 for the parts outside the CDR3, the full variable domain is DSGVTQTPKHLITATGQRVTLRCSPRSGDLSVYWYQQSLDQGLQFLIQYYNGEERAKGNILERFSAQQFPDLHSELNLSSLELGDSALYFCASSPRFSYEQYFGPGTRLTVT.

The chain carries TRBV13 and TRBJ2-2; D is perhaps TRBD2 (5 bases). CDR3 length: 15 residues. V was shortened by 5 bases and J by 3 bases, with 13 bases between the two germline ends. Per the germline V gene, CDR1 is PRHDT and CDR2 is FYEKMQ (reference sequence). This CDR3 reads CASSPSVGDTGELFF. CDR3 in DNA: TGTGCCAGCAGCCCGTCTGTCGGGGACACCGGGGAGCTGTTTTTT.

This chain links TRBV9 with TRBJ2-1, with 10 bases lining up with TRBD2. Per the germline V gene, CDR1 is SGDLS and CDR2 is YYNGEE. Losses at the gene ends were 2 bases for V and 3 bases for J; bases not matched to a gene: 11. CDR3 length: 18 residues. This CDR3 is CASSVRPGSGRNYNEQFF. The CDR3, as DNA: TGTGCCAGCAGCGTGAGGCCGGGTAGCGGGAGGAACTACAATGAGCAGTTCTTC. The variable domain in full, with the rest retrieved from reference TRBV9 and TRBJ2-1, is DSGVTQTPKHLITATGQRVTLRCSPRSGDLSVYWYQQSLDQGLQFLIQYYNGEERAKGNILERFSAQQFPDLHSELNLSSLELGDSALYFCASSVRPGSGRNYNEQFFGPGTRLTVL.